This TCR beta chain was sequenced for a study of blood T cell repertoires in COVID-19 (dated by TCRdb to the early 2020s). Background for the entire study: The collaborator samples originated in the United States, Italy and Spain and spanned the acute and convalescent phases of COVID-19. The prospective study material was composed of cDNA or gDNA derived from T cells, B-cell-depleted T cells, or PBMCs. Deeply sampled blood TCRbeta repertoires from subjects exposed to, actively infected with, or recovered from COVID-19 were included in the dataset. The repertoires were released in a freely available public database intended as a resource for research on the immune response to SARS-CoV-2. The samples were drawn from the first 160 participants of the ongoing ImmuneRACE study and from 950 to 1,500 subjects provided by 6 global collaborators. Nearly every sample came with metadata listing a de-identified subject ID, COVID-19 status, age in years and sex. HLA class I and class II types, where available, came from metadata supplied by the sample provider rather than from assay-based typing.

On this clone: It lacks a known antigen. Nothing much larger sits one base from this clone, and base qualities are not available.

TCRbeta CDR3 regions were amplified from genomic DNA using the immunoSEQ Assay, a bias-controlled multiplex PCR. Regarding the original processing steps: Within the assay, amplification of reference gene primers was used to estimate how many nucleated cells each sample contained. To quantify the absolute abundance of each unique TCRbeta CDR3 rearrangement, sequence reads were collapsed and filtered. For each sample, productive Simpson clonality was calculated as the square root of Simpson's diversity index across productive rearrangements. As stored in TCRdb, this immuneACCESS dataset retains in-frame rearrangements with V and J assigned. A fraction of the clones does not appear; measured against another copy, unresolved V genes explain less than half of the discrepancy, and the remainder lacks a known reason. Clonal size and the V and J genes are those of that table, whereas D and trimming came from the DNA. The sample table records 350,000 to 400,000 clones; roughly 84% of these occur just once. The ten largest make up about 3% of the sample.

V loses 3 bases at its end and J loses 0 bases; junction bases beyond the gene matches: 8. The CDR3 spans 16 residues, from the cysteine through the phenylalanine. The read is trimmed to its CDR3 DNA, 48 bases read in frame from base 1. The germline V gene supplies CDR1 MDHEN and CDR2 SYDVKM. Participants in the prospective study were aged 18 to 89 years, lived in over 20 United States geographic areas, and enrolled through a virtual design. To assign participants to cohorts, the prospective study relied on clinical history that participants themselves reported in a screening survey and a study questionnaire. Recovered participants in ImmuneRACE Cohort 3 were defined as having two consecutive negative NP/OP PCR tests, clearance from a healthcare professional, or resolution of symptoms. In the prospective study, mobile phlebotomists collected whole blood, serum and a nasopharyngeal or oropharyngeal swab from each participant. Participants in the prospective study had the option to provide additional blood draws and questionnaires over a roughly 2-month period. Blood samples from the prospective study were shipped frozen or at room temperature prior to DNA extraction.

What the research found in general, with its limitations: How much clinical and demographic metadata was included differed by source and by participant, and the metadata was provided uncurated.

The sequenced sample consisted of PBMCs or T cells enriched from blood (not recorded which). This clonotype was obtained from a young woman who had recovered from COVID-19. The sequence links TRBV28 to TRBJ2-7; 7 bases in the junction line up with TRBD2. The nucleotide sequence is TGTGCCAGCAGTTTTTCCGGGGGAGGGTTCTCCTACGAGCAGTACTTC. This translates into CASSFSGGGFSYEQYF.